This T cell receptor beta chain was profiled in a study of blood T cells in healthy people across ages. Study-wide background: When template switching was applied, about one barcoded beta molecule was captured per two T cells.

Sample-barcoded 5' priming and a J-beta primer mix drove a second PCR of about 6 to 11 cycles. From each sample, at least 2.5 million paired-end reads containing CDR3 were obtained. TCRdb fed the 5' RACE reads into MiXCR, producing one record per CDR3 protein. The sample records hundreds of thousands of distinct CDR3 sequences, over 45% being singletons. Trimming removed 5 bases at V and 2 bases at J, with 29 bases between. The germline V gene encodes CDR1 SGHAT and CDR2 FQNNGV. The CDR3 runs to 20 residues. Points on this clonotype: Its antigen remains unknown.

Findings and limits, study-wide: Nothing was known about donor CMV status, and this possibly confounded expanded clonotype changes. Whereas aged donors had fewer naive CD4+ cells, long-lived donors had more of them and higher diversity.

The TCR originated in a woman aged 60-75 years in good health. Specimen: blood. The J gene is TRBJ2-3, the V gene TRBV11-2; D tentatively fits TRBD1 or TRBD2 (6 bases each). CDR3 nucleotides: TGTGCCAGCAGCCCCAACCGGCACCCGGGGGCTAGTGCTCCCACAGATACGCAGTATTTT. Translation gives CASSPNRHPGASAPTDTQYF.